The 27 T cell receptor beta chains given below trace back to one sample, sequenced in a study of T cell changes during pregnancy in multiple sclerosis. This table comes from immunoSEQ multiplex PCR, and its TCRdb copy is limited to in-frame clones, with some not included. Here the sample spans 21,000 or so clones, about 90% being singletons. The sample here was CD8+ T cells from peripheral blood mononuclear cells, taken in the second trimester of pregnancy. The receptors were gathered from a female donor in good health, enrolled as a control in a pregnancy study.

In its sample, this clone was seen once. The chain links TRBV6-1 to TRBJ2-7; 8 nucleotides agree with TRBD1. Trimming took 2 bases from V and 2 from J; bases not matched to a gene: 2. This CDR3 is 14 amino acids long. Per the germline V gene, CDR1 is MNHNS and CDR2 is SASEGT. The CDR3 spells CASSERDRTYEQYF. For the CDR3, the DNA is TGTGCCAGCAGTGAAAGGGACAGGACCTACGAGCAGTACTTC.

This sequence joins TRBV4-3 and TRBJ2-7, with D possibly matching TRBD1 (6 bases). Trimming took off 4 bases at V and 5 bases at J, with 18 bases between the two ends. This CDR3 spans 15 amino acids. The germline V gene has CDR1 LGHNA and CDR2 YSLEER. The CDR3: CASSPGAAGADEQYF. CDR3 DNA: TGCGCCAGCAGCCCCGGGGCGGCAGGGGCGGACGAGCAGTACTTC.

This clone was picked up a small number of times. The CDR3 nucleotides read TGTGCCAGCTCACCACTGGTCAGGGCCTATGGCTACACCTTC. Translation gives CASSPLVRAYGYTF. V usage is TRBV18 and J usage is TRBJ1-2, with a possible D match to TRBD1 (5 bases). Trimming removed 1 base at V and 4 bases at J, with 10 bases between. CDR1 and CDR2 (germline): KGHSH, LQKENI. CDR3 size: 14 residues. The full variable domain, in which reference TRBV18 and TRBJ1-2 provide the parts outside the CDR3, is NAGVMQNPRHLVRRRGQEARLRCSPMKGHSHVYWYRQLPEEGLKFMVYLQKENIIDESGMPKERFSAEFPKEGPSILRIQQVVRGDSAAYFCASSPLVRAYGYTFGSGTRLTVV.

The chain recombines TRBV7-8 with TRBJ1-2, with unresolved D. V dropped 0 bases and J dropped 3 bases, with 8 bases sitting between them. CDR3 length equals 14 residues. Germline lookup yields CDR1 SGHVS and CDR2 FQNEAQ. CDR3 in DNA: TGTGCCAGCAGCTTAGCGGAGGCGGACTATGGCTACACCTTC. This codes for CASSLAEADYGYTF.

The chain carries TRBV28 and TRBJ1-2; TRBD1 is a possible D gene (6 bases). Looked up from germline, CDR1 is MDHEN and CDR2 is SYDVKM. The CDR3 spans 14 residues. V was trimmed by 3 bases and J by 2 bases, leaving 10 bases between them. Written as DNA, the CDR3 is TGTGCCAGCAGTTTGTCGACAGGAAACTATGGCTACACCTTC. Translation: CASSLSTGNYGYTF.

This sequence joins TRBV6-1 and TRBJ2-7; weak D call: TRBD2 (5 bases). The CDR3 is 12 residues long. Germline V gene sequence: CDR1 MNHNS, CDR2 SASEGT. Trimming took off 6 bases at V and 0 bases at J, with 6 bases between the two ends. The CDR3 loop is CASSGNSYEQYF. The CDR3 DNA follows: TGTGCCAGCAGCGGGAACTCCTACGAGCAGTACTTC.

The chain carries TRBV27 and TRBJ2-1; TRBD2 agrees at 16 bases. Trimming at V came to 6 bases and at J to 5 bases, leaving 7 bases not matched to a gene. This CDR3 contains 17 residues. The V gene's germline CDR1 is MNHEY and CDR2 SMNVEV (reference sequence). The CDR3 here is CASRAGTSGRGDNEQFF. The CDR3 nucleotides read TGTGCCAGCAGAGCCGGGACTAGCGGGAGGGGGGACAATGAGCAGTTCTTC.

This rearrangement joins TRBV27 to TRBJ2-1; D uncertain. Germline loops: CDR1 MNHEY, CDR2 SMNVEV (reference sequence). The CDR3 extends over 12 amino acids. V lost 10 bases and J lost 1, with 8 bases in between. The CDR3 DNA follows: TGTGCCACAGCAGGTTCCTACAATGAGCAGTTCTTC. This encodes CATAGSYNEQFF.

The table lists this clone with a count of one. V gene TRBV27 combines with J gene TRBJ1-2; possible D gene TRBD1, 6 bases. V dropped 3 bases and J dropped 5 bases, with 16 bases sitting between them. CDR1 is MNHEY, CDR2 SMNVEV, per germline (reference sequence). This CDR3 has 15 amino acids. Here the CDR3 reads CASSFGEGGVYGYTF. Written as DNA, the CDR3 is TGTGCCAGCAGTTTCGGCGAAGGGGGAGTATATGGCTACACCTTC.

V is TRBV6-1 and J is TRBJ2-5, with TRBD2 matching 8 bases. V was clipped by 7 bases and J by 5 bases; unmatched bases: 9. The CDR3 consists of 14 residues. Germline CDR1 reads MNHNS; CDR2 reads SASEGT. The CDR3 coding sequence is TGTGCCAGCACCGTCGGGGGGGGGCCGGAGACCCAGTACTTC. It encodes CASTVGGGPETQYF.

This chain links TRBV9 with TRBJ1-1, with 7 bases lining up with TRBD1. V shed 3 bases, J shed 0 bases, and the junction held 5 bases outside the gene matches. Germline CDR1 reads SGDLS; CDR2 reads YYNGEE. There are 15 residues in the CDR3. CDR3 DNA sequence: TGTGCCAGCAGCGGCCGACAGGGAATGAACACTGAAGCTTTCTTT. Translation: CASSGRQGMNTEAFF.

This chain connects TRBV14 to TRBJ2-7; TRBD2 matches at 13 bases. J gave up 1 base and V 3 bases, and 0 bases lay outside the gene matches. This CDR3 is 15 amino acids long. Germline V gene data show CDR1 as SGHDN and CDR2 as FVKESK. DNA for the CDR3: TGTGCCAGCAGCCAGGGACTAGCGGGGTCCTACGAGCAGTACTTC. This codes for CASSQGLAGSYEQYF.

This chain links TRBV6-1 with TRBJ2-1; perhaps TRBD2 as D (5 bases). Germline CDR1 is MNHNS and CDR2 is SASEGT. V was pared by 6 bases and J by 4 bases, with 10 bases between. CDR3 length: 13 amino acids. The CDR3 bases are TGTGCCAGCAGGAGGGCCATGTACAATGAGCAGTTCTTC. It yields the protein CASRRAMYNEQFF.

The chain has TRBV28 and TRBJ2-3; D possibly corresponds to TRBD2 (6 bases). Germline V gene sequence: CDR1 MDHEN, CDR2 SYDVKM. V lost 6 bases, J lost 5 bases, and 15 bases lay in between. The CDR3 runs to 14 residues. CDR3 bases: TGTGCCAGCAGACCCTGGACTACGGGAGATACGCAGTATTTT. Protein sequence: CASRPWTTGDTQYF.

V is TRBV5-1 and J is TRBJ1-5, with TRBD1 matching over 11 bases. This CDR3 region has 15 residues. The V and J ends lost 0 bases and 6 bases, in that order; junction bases with no gene match: 2. Germline V gene data show CDR1 as SGHRS and CDR2 as YFSETQ. The CDR3 DNA is TGCGCCAGCAGCTTGGCGGGACAGGGGGGTCAGCCCCAGCATTTT. It codes for CASSLAGQGGQPQHF.

This rearrangement joins TRBV10-3 to TRBJ1-1; no clear D. Germline V gene sequence: CDR1 ENHRY, CDR2 SYGVKD. This CDR3 comprises 13 residues. V was trimmed by 3 bases and J by 4 bases, leaving 9 bases between them. As DNA, the CDR3 is TGTGCCATCAGTGATTTGAGAAGCACTGAAGCTTTCTTT. Translated: CAISDLRSTEAFF.

The CDR3 reads CASWPTGGYGYTF. The CDR3 region has the DNA TGTGCCAGCTGGCCGACAGGGGGCTATGGCTACACCTTC. The chain carries TRBV6-6 and TRBJ1-2; 9 bases are shared with TRBD1. Germline CDR1 is MNHNY and CDR2 is SVGAGI (reference sequence). With 8 bases clipped from V and 4 bases from J, the junction kept 5 bases outside the gene matches. This CDR3 spans 13 amino acids.

The DNA of the CDR3 is TGTGCCAGCAGTCCGGGGTCGGGACAGGTTAATCAGCCCCAGCATTTT. Residues: CASSPGSGQVNQPQHF. This chain uses TRBV27 with TRBJ1-5, with 8 bases matching TRBD1. The CDR3 is 16 residues long. CDR1 MNHEY and CDR2 SMNVEV come from the germline V gene (reference sequence). V was pared by 5 bases and J by 4 bases, with 10 bases of the junction left unmatched.

The chain combines TRBV28 with TRBJ2-7, with D possibly TRBD2 on 6 matching bases. Germline lookup yields CDR1 MDHEN and CDR2 SYDVKM. Trimming pared 5 bases from V and 2 bases from J, leaving 10 bases between. The CDR3 totals 13 residues. DNA of the CDR3: TGTGCCAGCAGTCCCCCGGGAGCCTACGAGCAGTACTTC. Protein product: CASSPPGAYEQYF.

The rearrangement links TRBV11-2 to TRBJ2-7, with no clear D. The CDR3 runs to 11 residues. V was cut by 10 bases and J by 4 bases, with 11 bases left in between. Germline CDR1 SGHAT, CDR2 FQNNGV. The CDR3 protein is CATETLYEQYF. The CDR3 DNA reads as TGTGCCACAGAAACCCTTTACGAGCAGTACTTC.

The sample holds one count of this clone. The chain combines TRBV4-3 with TRBJ1-4, with D perhaps TRBD1 (6 bases). Germline V lookup: CDR1 LGHNA, CDR2 YSLEER. V dropped 4 bases and J dropped 3 bases, with 21 bases sitting between them. CDR3 length: 18 residues. Here the CDR3 reads CASSPQATQGFANEKLFF. As DNA, the CDR3 is TGCGCCAGCAGCCCCCAGGCCACACAGGGATTCGCTAATGAAAAACTGTTTTTT.

The V and J genes are TRBV27 and TRBJ2-6, with TRBD1 matching 10 bases. J gave up 2 bases and V 3 bases, and 4 bases lay outside the gene matches. This CDR3 is built from 17 residues. The germline V gene has CDR1 MNHEY and CDR2 SMNVEV (reference sequence). CDR3 bases: TGTGCCAGCAGTTTGTGGACAGGGGGTGCTGGGGCCAACGTCCTGACTTTC. Its translation: CASSLWTGGAGANVLTF.

The J gene is TRBJ2-1, the V gene TRBV4-1, with a tentative D call TRBD2 (6 bases). The CDR3 contains 15 residues. V lost 0 bases and J lost 4, with 10 bases in between. CDR1 and CDR2 (germline): MGHRA, YSYEKL. The CDR3 sequence is CASSQDPGVYNEQFF. The CDR3 DNA reads TGCGCCAGCAGCCAAGATCCGGGAGTATACAATGAGCAGTTCTTC.

This chain joins TRBV9 and TRBJ2-3; possible D gene TRBD2, 7 bases. CDR1 and CDR2 (germline): SGDLS, YYNGEE. V was pared by 3 bases and J by 1 base, with 18 bases between. The CDR3 contains 17 residues. The CDR3 region is CASSERGEGFGTDTQYF. The CDR3 coding sequence is TGTGCCAGCAGCGAGAGGGGGGAGGGGTTCGGCACAGATACGCAGTATTTT.

The chain links TRBV13 to TRBJ2-7; 8 positions match TRBD1. The CDR3 runs 14 residues. Germline values: CDR1 PRHDT, CDR2 FYEKMQ (reference sequence). With V trimmed by 5 bases and J by 4 bases, 7 bases remained unmatched. The CDR3 DNA follows: TGTGCCAGCAGCCTACGACAGGGGCGTTACGAGCAGTACTTC. This sequence encodes CASSLRQGRYEQYF.

V gene TRBV19 combines with J gene TRBJ2-7; the match to TRBD1 covers 7 bases. J lost 0 bases, V lost 3 bases, and 5 bases had no gene match. Germline V CDR1 and CDR2: LNHDA, SQIVND (reference sequence). CDR3 length: 15 residues. CDR3 amino acids: CASSISNRGSYEQYF. The DNA for the CDR3 is TGTGCCAGTAGTATTTCCAACAGGGGCTCCTACGAGCAGTACTTC.

This chain joins TRBV5-4 and TRBJ1-1; TRBD1 matches 7 bases. Germline V gene lookup returns CDR1 SGHNT and CDR2 YYREEE (reference sequence). The CDR3 extends over 15 amino acids. V dropped 4 bases and J dropped 0; count of bases not matched to a gene: 6. This CDR3 reads CASSTVQGLNTEAFF. The CDR3 bases are TGTGCCAGCAGCACCGTACAGGGGTTGAACACTGAAGCTTTCTTT. The full variable domain, completed using reference TRBV5-4 and TRBJ1-1, is ETGVTQSPTHLIKTRGQQVTLRCSSQSGHNTVSWYQQALGQGPQFIFQYYREEENGRGNFPPRFSGLQFPNYSSELNVNALELDDSALYLCASSTVQGLNTEAFFGQGTRLTVV.